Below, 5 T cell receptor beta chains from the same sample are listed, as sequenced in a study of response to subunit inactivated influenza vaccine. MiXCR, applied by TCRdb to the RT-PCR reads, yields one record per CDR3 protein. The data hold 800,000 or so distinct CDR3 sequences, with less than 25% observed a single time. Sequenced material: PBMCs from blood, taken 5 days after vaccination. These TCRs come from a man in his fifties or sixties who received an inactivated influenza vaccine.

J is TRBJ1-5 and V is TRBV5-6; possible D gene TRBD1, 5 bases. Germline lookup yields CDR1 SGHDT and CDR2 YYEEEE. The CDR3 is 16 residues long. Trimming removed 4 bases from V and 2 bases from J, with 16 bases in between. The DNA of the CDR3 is TGTGCCAGCAGCGCAGTGGGGGGAGGAGGCAATCAGCCCCAGCATTTT. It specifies CASSAVGGGGNQPQHF.

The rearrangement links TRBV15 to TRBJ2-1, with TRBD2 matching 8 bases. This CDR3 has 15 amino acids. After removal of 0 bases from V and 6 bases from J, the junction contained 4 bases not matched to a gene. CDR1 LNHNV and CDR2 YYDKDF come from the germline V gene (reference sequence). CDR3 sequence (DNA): TGTGCCACCAGCAGAGAGCGCGGGGGGCTCAATGAGCAGTTCTTC. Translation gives CATSRERGGLNEQFF. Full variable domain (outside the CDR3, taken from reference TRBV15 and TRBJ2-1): DAMVIQNPRYQVTQFGKPVTLSCSQTLNHNVMYWYQQKSSQAPKLLFHYYDKDFNNEADTPDNFQSRRPNTSFCFLDIRSPGLGDTAMYLCATSRERGGLNEQFFGPGTRLTVL.

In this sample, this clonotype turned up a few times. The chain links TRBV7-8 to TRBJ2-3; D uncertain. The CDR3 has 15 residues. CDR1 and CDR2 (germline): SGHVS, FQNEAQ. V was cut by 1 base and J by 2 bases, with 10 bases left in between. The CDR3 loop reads CASSLVALATDTQYF. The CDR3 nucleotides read TGTGCCAGCAGCTTAGTTGCCTTGGCCACAGATACGCAGTATTTT.

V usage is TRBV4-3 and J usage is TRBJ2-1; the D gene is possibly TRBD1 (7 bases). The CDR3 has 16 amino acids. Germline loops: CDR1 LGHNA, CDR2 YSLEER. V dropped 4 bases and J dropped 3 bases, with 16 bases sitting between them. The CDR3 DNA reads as TGCGCCAGCAGCCTGGAGGCGGGACAGAACTACAATGAGCAGTTCTTC. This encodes CASSLEAGQNYNEQFF.

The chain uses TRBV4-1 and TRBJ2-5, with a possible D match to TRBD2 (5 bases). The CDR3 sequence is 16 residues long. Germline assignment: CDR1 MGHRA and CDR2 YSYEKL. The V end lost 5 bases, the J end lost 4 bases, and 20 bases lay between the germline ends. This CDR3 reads CASSSSSGLDGETQYF. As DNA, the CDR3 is TGCGCCAGCAGCTCATCGTCGGGGTTGGATGGAGAGACCCAGTACTTC.